Sequencing of this TCR beta chain was carried out in a study of tumor-infiltrating lymphocytes in oesophageal squamous cell carcinoma. A single record per CDR3 protein comes from TCRdb applying MiXCR to the PCR reads. Here the sample spans over 20,000 distinct CDR3 sequences, roughly two fifths being singletons. Germline V lookup: CDR1 SGHTA, CDR2 FQGTGA. The CDR3 is made up of 15 amino acids. In its sample, this clonotype was seen a few times. The receptor was isolated from a male donor with esophageal squamous cell carcinoma. The sample comprised esophageal tumor tissue. The chain has TRBV7-3 and TRBJ2-5; perhaps TRBD2 as D (6 bases). The end of the DNA aligns better with TRBJ2-1, so the J call may be wrong. The CDR3 sequence is CASSLIAGSYNEQFF. CDR3 coding DNA: TGTGCCAGCAGCTTAATCGCGGGAAGCTACAATGAGCAGTTCTTC.